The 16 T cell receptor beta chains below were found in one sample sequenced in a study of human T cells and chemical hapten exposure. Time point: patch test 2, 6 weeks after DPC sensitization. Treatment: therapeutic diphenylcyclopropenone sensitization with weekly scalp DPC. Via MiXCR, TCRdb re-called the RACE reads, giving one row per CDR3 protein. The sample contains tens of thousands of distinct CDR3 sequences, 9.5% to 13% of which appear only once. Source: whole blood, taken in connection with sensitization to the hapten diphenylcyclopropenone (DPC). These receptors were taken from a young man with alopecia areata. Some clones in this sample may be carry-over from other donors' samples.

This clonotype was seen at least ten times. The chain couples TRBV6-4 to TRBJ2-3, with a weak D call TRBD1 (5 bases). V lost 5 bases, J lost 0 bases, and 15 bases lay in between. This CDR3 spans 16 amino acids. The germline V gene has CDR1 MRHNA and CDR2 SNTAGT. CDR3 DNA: TGTGCCAGCAGTCGTGGGGAAGGGGCTAGCACAGATACGCAGTATTTT. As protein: CASSRGEGASTDTQYF.

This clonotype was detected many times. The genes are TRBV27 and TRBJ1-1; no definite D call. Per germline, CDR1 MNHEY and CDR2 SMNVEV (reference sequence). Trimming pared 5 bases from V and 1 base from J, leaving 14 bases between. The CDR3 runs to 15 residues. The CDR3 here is CASSPEWSPNTEAFF. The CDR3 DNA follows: TGTGCCAGCAGTCCCGAGTGGTCCCCGAACACTGAAGCTTTCTTT.

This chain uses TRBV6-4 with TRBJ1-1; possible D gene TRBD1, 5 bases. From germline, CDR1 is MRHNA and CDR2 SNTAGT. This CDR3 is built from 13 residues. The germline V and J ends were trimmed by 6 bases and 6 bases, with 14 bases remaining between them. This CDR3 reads CASSRAEGSEAFF. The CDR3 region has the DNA TGTGCCAGCAGCCGGGCCGAGGGGTCTGAAGCTTTCTTT.

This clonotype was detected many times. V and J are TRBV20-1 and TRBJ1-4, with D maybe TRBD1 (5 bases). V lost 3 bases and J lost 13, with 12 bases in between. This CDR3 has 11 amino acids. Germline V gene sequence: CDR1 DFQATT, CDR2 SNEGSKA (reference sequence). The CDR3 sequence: CSARAYRGLFF. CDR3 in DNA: TGCAGTGCTAGGGCTTATAGGGGACTGTTTTTT.

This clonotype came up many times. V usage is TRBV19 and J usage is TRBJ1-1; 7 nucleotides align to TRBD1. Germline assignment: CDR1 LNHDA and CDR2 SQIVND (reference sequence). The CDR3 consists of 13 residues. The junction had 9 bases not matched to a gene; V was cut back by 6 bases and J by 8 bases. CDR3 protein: CASRKTGLGEAFF. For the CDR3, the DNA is TGTGCCAGTAGAAAGACAGGGCTCGGGGAAGCTTTCTTT.

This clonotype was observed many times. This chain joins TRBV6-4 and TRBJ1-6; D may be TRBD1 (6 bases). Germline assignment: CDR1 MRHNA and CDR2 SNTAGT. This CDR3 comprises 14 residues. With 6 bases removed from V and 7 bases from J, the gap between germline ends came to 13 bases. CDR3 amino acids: CASSPTGNNSPLHF. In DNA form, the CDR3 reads TGTGCCAGCAGCCCTACAGGGAACAATTCACCCCTCCACTTT.

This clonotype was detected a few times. The CDR3 nucleotides are TGTGCCAGCAGGCTTAGCGGGGGAAGGAAACTGTTTTTT. Residues: CASRLSGGRKLFF. The chain recombines TRBV6-5 with TRBJ1-4; possibly TRBD1 for D (5 bases). V shed 6 bases and J shed 11 bases, with 16 bases lying between them. Per germline, CDR1 MNHEY and CDR2 SVGAGI. This CDR3 contains 13 residues.

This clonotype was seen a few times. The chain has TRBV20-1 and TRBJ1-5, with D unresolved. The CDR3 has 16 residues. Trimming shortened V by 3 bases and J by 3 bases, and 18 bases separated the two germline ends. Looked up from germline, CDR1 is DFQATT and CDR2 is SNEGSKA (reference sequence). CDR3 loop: CSASISPRALNQPQHF. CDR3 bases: TGCAGTGCTAGTATCAGTCCCCGGGCCCTCAATCAGCCCCAGCATTTT.

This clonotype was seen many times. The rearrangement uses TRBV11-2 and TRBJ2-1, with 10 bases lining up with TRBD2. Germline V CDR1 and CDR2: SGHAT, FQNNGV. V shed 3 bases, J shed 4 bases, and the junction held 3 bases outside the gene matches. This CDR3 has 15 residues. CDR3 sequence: CASSFTSGVYNEQFF. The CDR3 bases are TGTGCCAGCAGCTTTACTAGCGGGGTTTACAATGAGCAGTTCTTC.

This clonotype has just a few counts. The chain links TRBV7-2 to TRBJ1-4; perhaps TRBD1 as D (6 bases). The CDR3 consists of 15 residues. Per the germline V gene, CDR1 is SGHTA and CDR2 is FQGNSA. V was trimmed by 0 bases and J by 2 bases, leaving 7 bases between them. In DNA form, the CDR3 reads TGTGCCAGCAGCTTAGCGGGACACACTAATGAAAAACTGTTTTTT. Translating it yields CASSLAGHTNEKLFF. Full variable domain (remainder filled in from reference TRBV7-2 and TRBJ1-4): GAGVSQSPSNKVTEKGKDVELRCDPISGHTALYWYRQSLGQGLEFLIYFQGNSAPDKSGLPSDRFSAERTGGSVSTLTIQRTQQEDSAVYLCASSLAGHTNEKLFFGSGTQLSVL.

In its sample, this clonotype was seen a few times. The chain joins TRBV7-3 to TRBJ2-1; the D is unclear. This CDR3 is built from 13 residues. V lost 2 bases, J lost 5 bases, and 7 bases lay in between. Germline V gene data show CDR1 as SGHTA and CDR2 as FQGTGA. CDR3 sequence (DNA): TGTGCCAGCAGCTTAGGGTCCAACAATGAGCAGTTCTTC. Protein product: CASSLGSNNEQFF.

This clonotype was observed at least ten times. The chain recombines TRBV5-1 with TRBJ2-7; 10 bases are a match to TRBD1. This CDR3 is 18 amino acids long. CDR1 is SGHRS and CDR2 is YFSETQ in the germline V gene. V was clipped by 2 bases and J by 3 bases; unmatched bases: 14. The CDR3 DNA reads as TGCGCCAGCAGCTTACTAACTGAACCCGGGACAGGGGTCTACGAGCAGTACTTC. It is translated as CASSLLTEPGTGVYEQYF.

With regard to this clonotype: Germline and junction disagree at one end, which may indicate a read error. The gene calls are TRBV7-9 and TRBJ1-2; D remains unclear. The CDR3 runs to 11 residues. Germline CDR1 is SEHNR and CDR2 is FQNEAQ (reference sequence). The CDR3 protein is CASMGPYGYIF. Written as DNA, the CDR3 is TGTGCCAGCATGGGCCCCTATGGCTACATCTTC. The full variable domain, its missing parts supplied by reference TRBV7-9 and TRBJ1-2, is DTGVSQNPRHKITKRGQNVTFRCDPISEHNRLYWYRQTLGQGPEFLTYFQNEAQLEKSRLLSDRFSAERPKGSFSTLEIQRTEQGDSAMYLCASMGPYGYIFGSGTRLTVV.

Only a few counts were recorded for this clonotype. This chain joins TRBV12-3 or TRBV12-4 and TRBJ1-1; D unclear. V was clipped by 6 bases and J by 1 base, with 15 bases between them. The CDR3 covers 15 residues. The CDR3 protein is CASRLQLGTNTEAFF. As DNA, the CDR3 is TGTGCCAGCAGACTCCAACTAGGCACGAACACTGAAGCTTTCTTT.

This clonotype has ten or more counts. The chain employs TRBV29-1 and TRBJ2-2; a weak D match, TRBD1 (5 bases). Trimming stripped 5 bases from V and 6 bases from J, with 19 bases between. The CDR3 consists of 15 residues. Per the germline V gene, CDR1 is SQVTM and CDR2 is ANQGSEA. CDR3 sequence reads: CSVLFQGGLSGELFF. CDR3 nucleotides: TGCAGCGTTTTATTCCAGGGTGGGTTATCCGGGGAGCTGTTTTTT.

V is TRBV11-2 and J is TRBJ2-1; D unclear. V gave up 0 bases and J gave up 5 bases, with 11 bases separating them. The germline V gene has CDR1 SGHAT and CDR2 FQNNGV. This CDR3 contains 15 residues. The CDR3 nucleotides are TGTGCCAGCAGCTTAGATTTGGAAGGAGACAATGAGCAGTTCTTC. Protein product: CASSLDLEGDNEQFF.